There are many counts of the clone carrying this TCR beta chain. These data belong to a study of patients and donors after allogeneic stem cell transplantation. TCRdb re-called the RT-PCR reads with MiXCR, one entry per CDR3 protein. The repertoire holds hundreds of thousands of distinct CDR3 sequences, 16% seen once, with less than 8% in the top ten. This receptor was identified in a human donor who was either an allogeneic HSCT recipient or a stem cell or donor lymphocyte infusion donor (not recorded which). It is not recorded whose cells these are; they may come from a transplant donor. The sequencing input was blood, either unsorted or a sorted T cell fraction (not recorded which).

The CDR3 spells CASSQVRTSRGYGYTF. CDR3 bases: TGCGCCAGCAGCCAAGTCCGGACGTCGAGGGGTTATGGCTACACCTTC. The chain joins TRBV4-1 to TRBJ1-2; D is possibly TRBD1 (5 bases). Trimming removed 1 base at V and 5 bases at J, with 17 bases between. This CDR3 contains 16 residues. Per the germline V gene, CDR1 is MGHRA and CDR2 is YSYEKL.